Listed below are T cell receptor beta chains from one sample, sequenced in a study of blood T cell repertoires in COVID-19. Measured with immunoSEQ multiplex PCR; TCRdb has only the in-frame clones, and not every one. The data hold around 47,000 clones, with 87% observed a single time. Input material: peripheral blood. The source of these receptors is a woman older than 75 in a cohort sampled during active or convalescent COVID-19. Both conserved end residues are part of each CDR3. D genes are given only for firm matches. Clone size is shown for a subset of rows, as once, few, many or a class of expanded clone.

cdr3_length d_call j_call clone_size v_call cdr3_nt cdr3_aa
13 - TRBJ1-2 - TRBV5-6 TGTGCCAGCAGCTTTACAGGGCCTGGCGGCTACACCTTC CASSFTGPGGYTF
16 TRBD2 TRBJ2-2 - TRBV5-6 TGTGCCAGCAGCGCACGTAGCGGGAGTTTAACCGGGGAGCTGTTTTTT CASSARSGSLTGELFF
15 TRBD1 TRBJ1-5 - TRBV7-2 TGTGCCAGCAGCCCACAGGGGTCTAGCAATCAGCCCCAGCATTTT CASSPQGSSNQPQHF
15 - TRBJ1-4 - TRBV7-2 TGTGCCAGCAGCTTTACAGGGTACACTAATGAAAAACTGTTTTTT CASSFTGYTNEKLFF
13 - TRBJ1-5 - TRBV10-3 TGTGCCATCAGTGACGGGGTCAATCAGCCCCAGCATTTT CAISDGVNQPQHF
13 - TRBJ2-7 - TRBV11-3 TGTGCCAGCAGCCGGGACTCCTTTGGCGAGCAGTACTTC CASSRDSFGEQYF
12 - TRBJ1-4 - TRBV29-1 TGCAGCGGAGGACAGCATAATGAAAAACTGTTTTTT CSGGQHNEKLFF
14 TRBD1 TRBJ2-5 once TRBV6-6 TGTGCCAGCAGTCCTGGGACAGGGCAAGAGACCCAGTACTTC CASSPGTGQETQYF
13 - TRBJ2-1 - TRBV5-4 TGTGCCAGCAGCTTAGTTTCGGGGAATGAGCAGTTCTTC CASSLVSGNEQFF
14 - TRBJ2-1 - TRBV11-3 TGTGCCAGCAACATTTGGGGCTTATACAATGAGCAGTTCTTC CASNIWGLYNEQFF
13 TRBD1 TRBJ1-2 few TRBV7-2 TGTGCCAGCAGCCAGGGACAGGGCTATGGCTACACCTTC CASSQGQGYGYTF
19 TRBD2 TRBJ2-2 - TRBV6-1 TGTGCCAGCAGTGAATATCCCGGACTAGCGGGGGGGAACACCGGGGAGCTGTTTTTT CASSEYPGLAGGNTGELFF
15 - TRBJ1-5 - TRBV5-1 TGCGCCAGCAGCTTGGAGGACAGTTCGAATCAGCCCCAGCATTTT CASSLEDSSNQPQHF
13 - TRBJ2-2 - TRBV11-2 TGTGCCAGCAGCTTCGGTTACACCGGGGAGCTGTTTTTT CASSFGYTGELFF
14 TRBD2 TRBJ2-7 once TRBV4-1 TGCGCCAGCAGCCAAGATCCTAGCGGGAGAGTTATTTACTTC CASSQDPSGRVIYF
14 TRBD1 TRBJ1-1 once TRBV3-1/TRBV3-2 TGTGCCAGCAGCCGACAGGGCATGAACACTGAAGCTTTCTTT CASSRQGMNTEAFF
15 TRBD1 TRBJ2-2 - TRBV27 TGTGCCAGCAGTACTGGACAGGGGAACACCGGGGAGCTGTTTTTT CASSTGQGNTGELFF
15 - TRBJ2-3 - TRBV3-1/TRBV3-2 TGTGCCAGCAGCCAAGACTACCGGGCGGCGGGTACGCAGTATTTT CASSQDYRAAGTQYF
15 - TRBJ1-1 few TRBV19 TGTGCCAGTAGTATGGGGGACATGTTGAACACTGAAGCTTTCTTT CASSMGDMLNTEAFF
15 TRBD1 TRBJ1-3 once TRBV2 TGTGCCAGCAGTCGACAGGGCTTAGGTGGAAACACCATATATTTT CASSRQGLGGNTIYF
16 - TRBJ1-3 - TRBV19 TGTGCCAGTAGTATTTCCCCACAGTCTACTGGAAACACCATATATTTT CASSISPQSTGNTIYF
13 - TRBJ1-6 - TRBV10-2 TGCGCCAGCAGTGAGTCCCGTAATTCACCCCTCCACTTT CASSESRNSPLHF
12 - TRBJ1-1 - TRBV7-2 TGTGCCAGCAGCCGGGACAAATCTGAAGCTTTCTTT CASSRDKSEAFF
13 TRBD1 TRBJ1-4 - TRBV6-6 TGTGCCAGCAGCCCGGACAGGGGGGAAAAACTGTTTTTT CASSPDRGEKLFF
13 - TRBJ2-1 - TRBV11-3 TGTGCCAGCAGCCGCCGGGGATACAATGAGCAGTTCTTC CASSRRGYNEQFF
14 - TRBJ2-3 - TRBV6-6 TGTGCCAGCAGTTACTCTGGCAGGGCAGATACGCAGTATTTT CASSYSGRADTQYF
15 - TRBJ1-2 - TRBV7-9 TGTGCCAGCAGCCCAGGGAGGACTGCCTGGAATGGCTACACCTTC CASSPGRTAWNGYTF
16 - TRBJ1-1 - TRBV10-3 TGTGCCATCAGTGGTTACCAGGGTTTCGGGAACACTGAAGCTTTCTTT CAISGYQGFGNTEAFF
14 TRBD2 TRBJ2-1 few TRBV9 TGTGCCAGCAGCGTGTCGGGAGGGGTCAATGAGCAGTTCTTC CASSVSGGVNEQFF
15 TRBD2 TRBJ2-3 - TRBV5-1 TGCGCCAGCAGCAATAGCGGGAGGGCCCCAGATACGCAGTATTTT CASSNSGRAPDTQYF
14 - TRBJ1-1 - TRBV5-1 TGCGCCAGCAGCTTTACCGGGTCTGAAAGGGGAGCTTTCTTT CASSFTGSERGAFF
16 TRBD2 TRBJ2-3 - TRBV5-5 TGTGCCAGCACCTTTTGGGGGACTATCCCCGGAGATACGCAGTATTTT CASTFWGTIPGDTQYF